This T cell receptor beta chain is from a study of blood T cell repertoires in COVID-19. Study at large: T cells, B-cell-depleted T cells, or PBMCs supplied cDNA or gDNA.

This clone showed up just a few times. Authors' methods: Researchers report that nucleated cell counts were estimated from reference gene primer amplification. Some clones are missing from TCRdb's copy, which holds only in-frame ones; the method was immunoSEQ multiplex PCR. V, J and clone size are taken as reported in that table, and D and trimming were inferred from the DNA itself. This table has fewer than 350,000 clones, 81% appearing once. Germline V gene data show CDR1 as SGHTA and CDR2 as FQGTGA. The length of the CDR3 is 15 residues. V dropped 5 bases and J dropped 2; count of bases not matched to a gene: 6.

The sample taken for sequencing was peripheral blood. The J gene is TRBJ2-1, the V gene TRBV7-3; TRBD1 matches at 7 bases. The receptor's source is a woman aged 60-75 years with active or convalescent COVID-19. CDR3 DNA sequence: TGTGCCAGCAGCACCCGACAGGGCCCCTACAATGAGCAGTTCTTC. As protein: CASSTRQGPYNEQFF. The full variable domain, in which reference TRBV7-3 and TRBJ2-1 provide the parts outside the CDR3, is GAGVSQTPSNKVTEKGKYVELRCDPISGHTALYWYRQSLGQGPEFLIYFQGTGAADDSGLPNDRFFAVRPEGSVSTLKIQRTERGDSAVYLCASSTRQGPYNEQFFGPGTRLTVL.